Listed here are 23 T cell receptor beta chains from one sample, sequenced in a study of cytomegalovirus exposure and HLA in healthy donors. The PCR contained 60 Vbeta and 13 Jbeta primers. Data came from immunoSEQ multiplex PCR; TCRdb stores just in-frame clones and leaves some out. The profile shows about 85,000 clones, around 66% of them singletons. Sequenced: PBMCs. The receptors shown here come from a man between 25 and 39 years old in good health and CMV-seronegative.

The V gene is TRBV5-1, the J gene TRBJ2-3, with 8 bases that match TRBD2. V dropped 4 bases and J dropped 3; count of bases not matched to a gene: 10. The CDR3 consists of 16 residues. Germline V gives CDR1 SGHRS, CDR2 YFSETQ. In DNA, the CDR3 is TGCGCCAGCAGCCCAACAGCGGGAGACAGGACAGATACGCAGTATTTT. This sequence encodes CASSPTAGDRTDTQYF.

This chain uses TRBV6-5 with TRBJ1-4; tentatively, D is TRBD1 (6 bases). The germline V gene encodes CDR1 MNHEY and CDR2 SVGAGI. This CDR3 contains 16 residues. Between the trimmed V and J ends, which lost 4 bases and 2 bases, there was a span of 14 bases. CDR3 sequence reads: CASSSTQGRTNEKLFF. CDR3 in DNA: TGTGCCAGCAGTTCCACTCAGGGGCGGACTAATGAAAAACTGTTTTTT.

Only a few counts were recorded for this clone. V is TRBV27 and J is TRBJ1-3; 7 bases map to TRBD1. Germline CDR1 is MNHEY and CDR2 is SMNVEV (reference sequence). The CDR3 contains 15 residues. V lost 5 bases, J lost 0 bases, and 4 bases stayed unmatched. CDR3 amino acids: CASSVGTASGNTIYF. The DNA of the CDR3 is TGTGCCAGCAGTGTAGGGACAGCCTCTGGAAACACCATATATTTT.

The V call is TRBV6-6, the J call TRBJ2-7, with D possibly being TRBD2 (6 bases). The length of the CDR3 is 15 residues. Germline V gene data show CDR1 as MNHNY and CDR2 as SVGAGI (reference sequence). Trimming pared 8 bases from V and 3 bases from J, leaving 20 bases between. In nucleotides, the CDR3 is TGTGCCAGCTCTCTAACGGGGGACGGTTACTACGAGCAGTACTTC. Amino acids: CASSLTGDGYYEQYF.

Written as DNA, the CDR3 is TGCGCCAGCAGCCAAGAAGGGGGACTAGCGGGGGCTAGCACAGATACGCAGTATTTT. Its translation: CASSQEGGLAGASTDTQYF. This chain links TRBV4-3 with TRBJ2-3; 14 nucleotides match TRBD2. Germline V lookup: CDR1 LGHNA, CDR2 YSLEER. Unmatched junction bases numbered 5, after V lost 0 bases and J lost 0 bases. CDR3 length: 19 amino acids.

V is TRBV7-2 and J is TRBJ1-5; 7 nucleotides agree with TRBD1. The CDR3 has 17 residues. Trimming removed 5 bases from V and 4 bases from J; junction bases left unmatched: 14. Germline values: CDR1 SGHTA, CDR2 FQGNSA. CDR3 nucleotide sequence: TGTGCCAGCAGCCTATTCGACAGGGTTACTCCAAATCAGCCCCAGCATTTT. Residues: CASSLFDRVTPNQPQHF. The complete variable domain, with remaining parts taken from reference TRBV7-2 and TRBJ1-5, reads GAGVSQSPSNKVTEKGKDVELRCDPISGHTALYWYRQSLGQGLEFLIYFQGNSAPDKSGLPSDRFSAERTGGSVSTLTIQRTQQEDSAVYLCASSLFDRVTPNQPQHFGDGTRLSIL.

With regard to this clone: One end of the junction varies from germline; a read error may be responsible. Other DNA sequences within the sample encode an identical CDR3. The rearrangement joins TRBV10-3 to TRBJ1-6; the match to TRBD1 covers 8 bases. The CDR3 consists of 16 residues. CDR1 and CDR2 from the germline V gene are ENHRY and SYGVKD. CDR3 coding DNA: TGTGCCATCAGTGAGGGCCGGGACAGGCTGAATTCGCCCCTCCACTTT. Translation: CAISEGRDRLNSPLHF.

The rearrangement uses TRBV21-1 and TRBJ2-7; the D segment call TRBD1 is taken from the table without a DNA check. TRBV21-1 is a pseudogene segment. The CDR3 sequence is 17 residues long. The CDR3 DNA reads TGTGCCAGCAGCAAAGGATGTGGGACACCCAGAGCCTACGAGCAGTACTTC. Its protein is CASSKGCGTPRAYEQYF.

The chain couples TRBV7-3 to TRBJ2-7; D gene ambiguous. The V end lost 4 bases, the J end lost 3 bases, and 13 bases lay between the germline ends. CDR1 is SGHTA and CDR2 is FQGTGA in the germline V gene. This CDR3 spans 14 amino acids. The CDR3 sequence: CASSSRTDNYEQYF. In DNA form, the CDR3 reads TGTGCCAGCAGCTCCAGAACCGACAACTACGAGCAGTACTTC.

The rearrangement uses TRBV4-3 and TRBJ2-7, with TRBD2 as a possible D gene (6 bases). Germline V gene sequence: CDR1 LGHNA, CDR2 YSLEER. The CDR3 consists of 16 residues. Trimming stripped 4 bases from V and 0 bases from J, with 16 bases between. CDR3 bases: TGCGCCAGCAGCCCCCATTCCGGGAGTCCCTCCTACGAGCAGTACTTC. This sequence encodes CASSPHSGSPSYEQYF.

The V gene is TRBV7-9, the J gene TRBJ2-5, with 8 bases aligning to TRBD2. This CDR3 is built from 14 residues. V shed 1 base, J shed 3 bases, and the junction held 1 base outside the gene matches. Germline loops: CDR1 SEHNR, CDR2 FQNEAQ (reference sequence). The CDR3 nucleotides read TGTGCCAGCAGCTTAGTCGGGAGGGAAGAGACCCAGTACTTC. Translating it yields CASSLVGREETQYF.

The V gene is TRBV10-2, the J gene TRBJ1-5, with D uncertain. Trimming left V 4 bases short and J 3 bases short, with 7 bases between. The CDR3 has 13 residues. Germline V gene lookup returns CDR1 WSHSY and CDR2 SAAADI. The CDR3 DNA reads TGCGCCAGCAGTGGCGGTTTCAATCAGCCCCAGCATTTT. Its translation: CASSGGFNQPQHF.

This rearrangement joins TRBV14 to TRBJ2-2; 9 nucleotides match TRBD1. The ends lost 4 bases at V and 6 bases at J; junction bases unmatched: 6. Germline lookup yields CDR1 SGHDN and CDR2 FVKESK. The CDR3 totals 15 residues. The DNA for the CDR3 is TGTGCCAGCAGCCCCAACAGGGGGCATCCCGGGGAGCTGTTTTTT. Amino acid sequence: CASSPNRGHPGELFF.

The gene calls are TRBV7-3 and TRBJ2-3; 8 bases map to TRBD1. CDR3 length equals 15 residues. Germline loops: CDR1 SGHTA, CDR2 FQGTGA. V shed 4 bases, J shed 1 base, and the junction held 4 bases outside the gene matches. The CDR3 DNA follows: TGTGCCAGCAGCTCCGGGACAGGACGCACAGATACGCAGTATTTT. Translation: CASSSGTGRTDTQYF. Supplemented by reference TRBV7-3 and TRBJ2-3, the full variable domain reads GAGVSQTPSNKVTEKGKYVELRCDPISGHTALYWYRQSLGQGPEFLIYFQGTGAADDSGLPNDRFFAVRPEGSVSTLKIQRTERGDSAVYLCASSSGTGRTDTQYFGPGTRLTVL.

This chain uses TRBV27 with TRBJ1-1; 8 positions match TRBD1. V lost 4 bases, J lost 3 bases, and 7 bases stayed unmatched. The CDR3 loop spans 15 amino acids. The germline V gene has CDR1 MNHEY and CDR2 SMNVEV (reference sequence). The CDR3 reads CASSSRTGWHTEAFF. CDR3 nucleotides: TGTGCCAGCAGTTCTCGGACAGGGTGGCACACTGAAGCTTTCTTT.

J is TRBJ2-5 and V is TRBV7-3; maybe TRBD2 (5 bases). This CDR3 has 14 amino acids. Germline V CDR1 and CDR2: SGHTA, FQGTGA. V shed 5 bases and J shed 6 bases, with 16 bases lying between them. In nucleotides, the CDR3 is TGTGCCAGCAGCCCCCAGGCGGGCATACAGACCCAGTACTTC. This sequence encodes CASSPQAGIQTQYF.

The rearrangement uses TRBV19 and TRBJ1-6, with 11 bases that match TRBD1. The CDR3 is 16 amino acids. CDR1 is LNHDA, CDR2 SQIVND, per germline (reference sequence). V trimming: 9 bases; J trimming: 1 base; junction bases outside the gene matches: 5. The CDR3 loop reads CASGQGAISYNSPLHF. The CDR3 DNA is TGTGCCAGCGGACAGGGGGCTATTTCCTATAATTCACCCCTCCACTTT.

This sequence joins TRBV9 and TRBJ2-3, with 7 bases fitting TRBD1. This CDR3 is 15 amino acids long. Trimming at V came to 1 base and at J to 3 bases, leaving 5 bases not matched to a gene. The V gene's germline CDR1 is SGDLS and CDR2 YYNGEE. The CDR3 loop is CASSVSGGPTDTQYF. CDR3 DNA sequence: TGTGCCAGCAGCGTATCAGGGGGTCCGACAGATACGCAGTATTTT.

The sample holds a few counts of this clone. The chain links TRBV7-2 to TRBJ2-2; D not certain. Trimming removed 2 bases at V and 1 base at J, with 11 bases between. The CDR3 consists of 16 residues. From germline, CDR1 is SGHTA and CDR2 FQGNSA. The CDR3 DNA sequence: TGTGCCAGCAGCTTAACGAGTAGCAGGAACACCGGGGAGCTGTTTTTT. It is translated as CASSLTSSRNTGELFF.

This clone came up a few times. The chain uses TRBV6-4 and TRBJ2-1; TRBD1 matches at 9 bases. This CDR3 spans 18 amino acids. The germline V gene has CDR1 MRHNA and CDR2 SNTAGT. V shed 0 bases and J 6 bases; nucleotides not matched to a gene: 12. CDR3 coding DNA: TGTGCCAGCAGTGACTCTGCGTTTGGGACAGGGTCGGTCAATGAGCAGTTCTTC. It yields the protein CASSDSAFGTGSVNEQFF.

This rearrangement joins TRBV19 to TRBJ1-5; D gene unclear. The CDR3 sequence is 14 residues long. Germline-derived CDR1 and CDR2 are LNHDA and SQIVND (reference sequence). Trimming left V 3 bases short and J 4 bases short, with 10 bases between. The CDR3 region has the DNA TGTGCCAGTAGTATTCTAACGGGAAATCAGCCCCAGCATTTT. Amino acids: CASSILTGNQPQHF. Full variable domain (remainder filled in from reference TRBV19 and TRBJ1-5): DGGITQSPKYLFRKEGQNVTLSCEQNLNHDAMYWYRQDPGQGLRLIYYSQIVNDFQKGDIAEGYSVSREKKESFPLTVTSAQKNPTAFYLCASSILTGNQPQHFGDGTRLSIL.

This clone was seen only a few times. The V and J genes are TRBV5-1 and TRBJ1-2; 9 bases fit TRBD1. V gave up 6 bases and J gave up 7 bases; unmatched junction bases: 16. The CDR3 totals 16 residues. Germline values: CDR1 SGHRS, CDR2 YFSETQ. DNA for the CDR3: TGCGCCAGCACCTCCCGGGGGACAGGGCGCTTGGGTGGCTACACCTTC. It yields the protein CASTSRGTGRLGGYTF.

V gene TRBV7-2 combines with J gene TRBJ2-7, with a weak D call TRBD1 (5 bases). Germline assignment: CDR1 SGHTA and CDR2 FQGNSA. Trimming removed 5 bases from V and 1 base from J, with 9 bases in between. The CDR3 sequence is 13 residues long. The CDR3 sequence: CASSVQVSYEQYF. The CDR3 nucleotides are TGTGCCAGCAGCGTACAGGTTTCCTACGAGCAGTACTTC.